Below, 21 T cell receptor beta chains from the same sample are listed, as sequenced in a study of blood T cell repertoires in COVID-19. Only in-frame clones appear in the TCRdb table, and some are missing; sequencing was by immunoSEQ multiplex PCR. The sample contains over 70,000 clones, about 91% of which appear only once. Sequenced: peripheral blood. The origin of the receptors is a human donor with active COVID-19. The donor label of this sample is uncertain.

Only one count was recorded for this clone. The genes are TRBV5-1 and TRBJ2-7; 7 bases agree with TRBD2. Germline loops: CDR1 SGHRS, CDR2 YFSETQ. The CDR3 sequence is 15 residues long. V gave up 0 bases and J gave up 8 bases; unmatched junction bases: 11. The CDR3 loop is CASSLAGGGDEKQYF. The CDR3 DNA is TGCGCCAGCAGCTTGGCGGGGGGAGGGGACGAAAAGCAGTACTTC. The full variable domain, completed using reference TRBV5-1 and TRBJ2-7, is KAGVTQTPRYLIKTRGQQVTLSCSPISGHRSVSWYQQTPGQGLQFLFEYFSETQRNKGNFPGRFSGRQFSNSRSEMNVSTLELGDSALYLCASSLAGGGDEKQYFGPGTRLTVT.

J is TRBJ2-2 and V is TRBV10-1, with TRBD2 matching 8 bases. CDR1 and CDR2 from the germline V gene are WNHNN and SYGVQD (reference sequence). V trimming: 5 bases; J trimming: 3 bases; junction bases outside the gene matches: 8. This CDR3 contains 16 residues. CDR3 DNA sequence: TGCGCCAGCAGTCGGGAGGGGCACGGGGACACCGGGGAGCTGTTTTTT. This encodes CASSREGHGDTGELFF.

V usage is TRBV5-1 and J usage is TRBJ2-7; a possible D gene is TRBD2 (7 bases). Per germline, CDR1 SGHRS and CDR2 YFSETQ. This CDR3 is 17 amino acids long. Trimming took off 0 bases at V and 2 bases at J, with 18 bases between the two ends. CDR3 sequence (DNA): TGCGCCAGCAGCTTGGGTTCGGGCGGGGGCAATGCCTACGAGCAGTACTTC. This gives the protein CASSLGSGGGNAYEQYF.

This rearrangement joins TRBV19 to TRBJ1-5; a possible D gene is TRBD1 (6 bases). Germline V gene lookup returns CDR1 LNHDA and CDR2 SQIVND (reference sequence). V gave up 10 bases and J gave up 2 bases, with 15 bases separating them. The CDR3 contains 14 residues. This chain's CDR3 is CATRVRGGNQPQHF. CDR3 bases: TGTGCCACCCGAGTCAGGGGAGGCAATCAGCCCCAGCATTTT. Full variable domain (missing parts from reference TRBV19 and TRBJ1-5): DGGITQSPKYLFRKEGQNVTLSCEQNLNHDAMYWYRQDPGQGLRLIYYSQIVNDFQKGDIAEGYSVSREKKESFPLTVTSAQKNPTAFYLCATRVRGGNQPQHFGDGTRLSIL.

The chain uses TRBV14 and TRBJ2-2, with a weak D call TRBD2 (6 bases). The ends were cut back, 4 bases at V and 4 bases at J, with 13 bases in the middle. The CDR3 contains 15 residues. The germline CDR1 and CDR2 sequences are SGHDN and FVKESK. The CDR3 DNA reads TGTGCCAGCAGCCCGGGACTTAGTGGCACCGGGGAGCTGTTTTTT. It specifies CASSPGLSGTGELFF.

The chain combines TRBV2 with TRBJ2-3, with 11 bases fitting TRBD2. CDR3 length equals 18 residues. The V gene end was trimmed by 4 bases and the J gene end by 0 bases; junction bases not matched to a gene: 9. CDR1 is SNHLY and CDR2 is FYNNEI in the germline V gene. The CDR3 is CASSAVQLAGVSTDTQYF. Written as DNA, the CDR3 is TGTGCCAGCAGTGCGGTCCAACTAGCGGGAGTTAGCACAGATACGCAGTATTTT.

The chain combines TRBV4-1 with TRBJ1-4; tentative D call: TRBD1 (5 bases). V lost 2 bases and J 2 bases, leaving 18 bases between the germline ends. The CDR3 consists of 18 residues. Germline CDR1 and CDR2: MGHRA and YSYEKL. The CDR3 reads CASSQYHPPSGTNEKLFF. The CDR3 bases are TGCGCCAGCAGCCAATACCACCCCCCATCAGGGACTAATGAAAAACTGTTTTTT.

The chain combines TRBV9 with TRBJ2-7; TRBD2 agrees at 9 bases. The CDR3 loop spans 15 amino acids. V trimming: 1 base; J trimming: 5 bases; junction bases outside the gene matches: 7. Per the germline V gene, CDR1 is SGDLS and CDR2 is YYNGEE. Written as DNA, the CDR3 is TGTGCCAGCAGCGTAACTAGCGGGCTAAGGAACGAGCAGTACTTC. Translation: CASSVTSGLRNEQYF.

The rearrangement joins TRBV5-1 to TRBJ2-5; D might be TRBD2 (6 bases). CDR3 length equals 15 residues. Germline V lookup: CDR1 SGHRS, CDR2 YFSETQ. V shed 0 bases and J shed 5 bases, with 14 bases lying between them. The CDR3 nucleotides are TGCGCCAGCAGCTTGGCCGGCTACGCGGGGGAGACCCAGTACTTC. It translates to CASSLAGYAGETQYF.

The V call is TRBV9, the J call TRBJ2-1; 9 positions match TRBD2. This CDR3 is 16 amino acids long. CDR1 is SGDLS and CDR2 is YYNGEE in the germline V gene. V trimming: 2 bases; J trimming: 3 bases; junction bases outside the gene matches: 6. CDR3 amino acids: CASSVRTSAFYNEQFF. As DNA, the CDR3 is TGTGCCAGCAGCGTTAGGACTAGCGCGTTCTACAATGAGCAGTTCTTC.

This chain joins TRBV5-4 and TRBJ2-3; no firm D call. In germline, CDR1 is SGHNT, CDR2 YYREEE (reference sequence). V shed 5 bases and J shed 4 bases, with 11 bases lying between them. This CDR3 region has 13 residues. This CDR3 reads CASRKEIADTQYF. As DNA, the CDR3 is TGTGCCAGCAGGAAAGAAATAGCAGATACGCAGTATTTT.

The CDR3 loop is CASSLTSGGSYEQYF. In nucleotides, the CDR3 is TGTGCCAGCAGTTTGACTAGCGGGGGATCCTACGAGCAGTACTTC. This chain joins TRBV6-5 and TRBJ2-7, with TRBD2 matching 12 bases. Losses at the gene ends were 4 bases for V and 1 base for J; bases not matched to a gene: 2. This CDR3 is 15 amino acids long. Germline V gene lookup returns CDR1 MNHEY and CDR2 SVGAGI.

The chain carries TRBV7-2 and TRBJ2-5; tentative D call: TRBD2 (7 bases). V gave up 4 bases and J gave up 5 bases, with 17 bases separating them. The CDR3 length is 15 residues. CDR1 and CDR2 from the germline V gene are SGHTA and FQGNSA. CDR3 coding DNA: TGTGCCAGCAGCTGGGGGCGGGGGTCGATGGAGACCCAGTACTTC. Protein sequence: CASSWGRGSMETQYF.

V usage is TRBV7-9 and J usage is TRBJ2-2; possible D gene TRBD2, 5 bases. CDR1 SEHNR and CDR2 FQNEAQ come from the germline V gene (reference sequence). The CDR3 has 14 residues. Trimming left V 3 bases short and J 7 bases short, with 12 bases between. The CDR3 here is CASSFSSEVGELFF. CDR3 bases: TGTGCCAGCAGCTTTAGTTCGGAGGTCGGGGAGCTGTTTTTT.

The chain is built from TRBV6-1 and TRBJ2-7; 8 nucleotides align to TRBD2. The CDR3 length is 14 residues. From germline, CDR1 is MNHNS and CDR2 SASEGT. V was clipped by 2 bases and J by 7 bases; unmatched bases: 7. CDR3: CASSEQGGTREQYF. The CDR3, as DNA: TGTGCCAGCAGTGAACAGGGAGGGACTAGGGAGCAGTACTTC.

The V and J genes are TRBV19 and TRBJ2-1; TRBD1 agrees at 7 bases. This CDR3 is built from 16 residues. The J segment lost 5 bases and the V segment lost 3 bases, leaving 10 bases of the junction unmatched. CDR1 and CDR2 (germline): LNHDA, SQIVND (reference sequence). The CDR3 region is CASSIEKGAENNEQFF. The DNA of the CDR3 is TGTGCCAGTAGTATCGAAAAGGGGGCGGAAAACAATGAGCAGTTCTTC.

The V call is TRBV7-2, the J call TRBJ1-1; no definite D call. The V and J ends lost 4 bases and 8 bases respectively, with 20 bases between them. The CDR3 consists of 15 residues. Per germline, CDR1 SGHTA and CDR2 FQGNSA. The CDR3 bases are TGTGCCAGCAGCTCCTCCCCCCAGATATATATAGAAGCTTTCTTT. As protein: CASSSSPQIYIEAFF.

The rearrangement uses TRBV27 and TRBJ2-7, with a possible D match to TRBD1 (5 bases). Trimming removed 5 bases at V and 3 bases at J, with 14 bases between. Germline CDR1 is MNHEY and CDR2 is SMNVEV (reference sequence). There are 14 residues in the CDR3. The CDR3 sequence is CASSIRVKGYEQYF. The DNA for the CDR3 is TGTGCCAGCAGTATCAGGGTAAAGGGCTACGAGCAGTACTTC.

The chain combines TRBV7-9 with TRBJ2-7; 9 bases agree with TRBD1. The V gene's germline CDR1 is SEHNR and CDR2 FQNEAQ (reference sequence). Germline trimming cut 4 bases from V and 1 base from J; bases unmatched to any gene: 8. CDR3 length equals 16 residues. CDR3 region: CASSSGGTGKSYEQYF. The CDR3 DNA reads as TGTGCCAGCAGCTCAGGGGGGACAGGGAAATCCTACGAGCAGTACTTC.

This chain connects TRBV7-9 to TRBJ1-4, with D possibly matching TRBD1 (6 bases). The CDR3 extends over 15 amino acids. Germline V gene data show CDR1 as SEHNR and CDR2 as FQNEAQ (reference sequence). The V and J ends lost 4 bases and 10 bases respectively, with 19 bases between them. The CDR3, as DNA: TGTGCCAGCAGCTCTTACAGGGTAGGAGAAGGAAAACTGTTTTTT. It yields the protein CASSSYRVGEGKLFF.

The chain joins TRBV19 to TRBJ1-2, with 9 bases identical to TRBD1. V gave up 5 bases and J gave up 3 bases; unmatched junction bases: 10. This CDR3 region has 16 residues. Germline lookup yields CDR1 LNHDA and CDR2 SQIVND (reference sequence). CDR3 DNA sequence: TGTGCCAGTAGTGAAGGATACAGGGGGCGAGACTATGGCTACACCTTC. This translates into CASSEGYRGRDYGYTF.